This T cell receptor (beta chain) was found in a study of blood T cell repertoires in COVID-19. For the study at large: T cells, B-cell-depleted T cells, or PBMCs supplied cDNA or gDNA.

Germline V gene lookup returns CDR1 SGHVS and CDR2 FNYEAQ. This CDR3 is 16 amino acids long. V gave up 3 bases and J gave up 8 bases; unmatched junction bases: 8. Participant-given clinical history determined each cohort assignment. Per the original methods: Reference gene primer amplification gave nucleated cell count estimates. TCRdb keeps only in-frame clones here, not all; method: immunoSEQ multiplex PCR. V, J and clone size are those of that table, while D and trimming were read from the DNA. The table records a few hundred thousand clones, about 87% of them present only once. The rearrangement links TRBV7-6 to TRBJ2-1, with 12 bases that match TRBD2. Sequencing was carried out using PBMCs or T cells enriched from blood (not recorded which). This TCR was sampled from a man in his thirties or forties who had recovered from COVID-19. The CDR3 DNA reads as TGTGCCAGCAGCTTTGCGGCTAGCGGGGGGGCCCATGAGCAGTTCTTC. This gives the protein CASSFAASGGAHEQFF.